This note documents a single T cell receptor (beta chain) sequence. Its antigen is not identified. This entry is derived from a study of T cell responses to AZD1222 COVID-19 vaccine. Notes on the study in general: The study reported that nearly half of spike-specific TCRs target unmutated variant regions.

CDR3 length: 12 residues. The V gene's germline CDR1 is SGHDT and CDR2 YYEEEE. Trimming removed 5 bases at V and 5 bases at J, with 8 bases between. Produced via immunoSEQ multiplex PCR; TCRdb's table is partial and in-frame only. Among tens of thousands of clones, 87% were seen once, and the ten largest hold around 10%. The V gene is TRBV5-6, the J gene TRBJ1-5; unclear D gene. The sequence was obtained from an adult who received the AZD1222 COVID-19 vaccine. This specimen was peripheral blood, taken 28 days after the second AZD1222 dose. This chain's CDR3 is CASSGHDQPQHF. CDR3 nucleotides: TGTGCCAGCAGTGGGCACGATCAGCCCCAGCATTTT.